This T cell receptor beta chain came from a study of shared clonotypes between healthy human individuals. Study-level background: CD8 memory received one plate per donor, CD8 naive two, CD4 memory three and CD4 naive three. Study-wide findings and caveats: Some clonotypes were shared by all four sorted-subset donors, while others were not shared. The non-shared ones had lower generation probabilities than the shared ones. Although depth was large, rarefaction showed that sequencing of the sorted subsets was incomplete.

Researchers partitioned CD4+ cells into CD45RA+ naive and CD45RA-negative memory subsets. The CDR3 runs 12 residues. The germline gives CDR1 KGHSH, CDR2 LQKENI. Trimming took off 3 bases at V and 11 bases at J, with 14 bases between the two ends. The method was immunoSEQ multiplex PCR; TCRdb's version includes in-frame clones alone and lacks a portion of them. The table has around 2.3 million clones, approximately 96% seen once. Points on this clone: The antigen is not known.

The chain recombines TRBV18 with TRBJ2-7; the D gene is possibly TRBD2 (6 bases). The sequenced material came from naive CD4+ T cells sorted from blood. The sample's subset: CD45RA+ positively selected. The receptor was derived from a man aged 18 to 29 in good health. The CDR3 DNA reads as TGTGCCAGCTCACCTTCCGGCGGGACCAAGTACTTC. Translated, it gives CASSPSGGTKYF.